These T cell receptor beta chains were read from a single sample in a study of blood T cell repertoires in COVID-19. Some clones are missing from TCRdb's copy, which holds only in-frame ones; the method was immunoSEQ multiplex PCR. Among 250,000 to 350,000 clones listed, around 88% were seen once. Source material: PBMCs or T cells enriched from blood (not recorded which). All receptors derive from a woman aged 40-49 years who had recovered from COVID-19. CDR3s include the opening cysteine and the closing phenylalanine or tryptophan. The D gene is left open where the match is weak. Clone size appears in some rows only: once, few, many, or a class for an expanded clone.

V: TRBV19
D: -
size: once
J: TRBJ1-5
CDR3: CASSGRRGGNQPQHF

V: TRBV28
D: -
size: once
J: TRBJ2-7
CDR3: CATKQYSYEQYF

V: TRBV18
D: -
size: -
J: TRBJ1-2
CDR3: CASSPLGALQGYTF

V: TRBV9
D: TRBD2
size: -
J: TRBJ2-1
CDR3: CASSERGVNNEQFF

V: TRBV21-1
D: -
size: -
J: TRBJ1-5
CDR3: CASSDNIPRQPQHF

V: TRBV7-9
D: -
size: -
J: TRBJ1-5
CDR3: CASSLGSERGANQPQHF

V: TRBV10-3
D: TRBD2
size: -
J: TRBJ2-5
CDR3: CAISESVAGSTETQYF

V: TRBV27
D: TRBD1
size: -
J: TRBJ2-7
CDR3: CATLDRFSYEQYF

V: TRBV28
D: -
size: -
J: TRBJ2-5
CDR3: CASSAQSASGTQYF

V: TRBV9
D: TRBD1
size: -
J: TRBJ2-3
CDR3: CASGRGQGRDTQYF

V: TRBV7-2
D: -
size: -
J: TRBJ2-5
CDR3: CASSLVSGPQETQYF

V: TRBV18
D: -
size: -
J: TRBJ2-5
CDR3: CASQGSLQETQYF

V: TRBV15
D: -
size: -
J: TRBJ1-6
CDR3: CATSRDHLTRGENSPLHF

V: TRBV10-2
D: TRBD2
size: -
J: TRBJ2-2
CDR3: CASKTSGLSGNTGELFF

V: TRBV10-3
D: -
size: -
J: TRBJ2-7
CDR3: CAISVFAEDYEQYF

V: TRBV27
D: -
size: -
J: TRBJ2-7
CDR3: CASQTRVSAPYEQYF

V: TRBV2
D: -
size: -
J: TRBJ1-5
CDR3: CASSERQANQPQHF

V: TRBV5-1
D: -
size: -
J: TRBJ1-1
CDR3: CASTSTANTEAFF

V: TRBV9
D: -
size: -
J: TRBJ1-1
CDR3: CASSLDTGNTEAFF

V: TRBV18
D: TRBD2
size: -
J: TRBJ2-7
CDR3: CASSLGTSGRSLEQYF

V: TRBV6-2/TRBV6-3
D: TRBD2
size: -
J: TRBJ2-7
CDR3: CASSTILAGGPSEQYF